The 3 T cell receptor beta chains reported below all come from one sample, sequenced in a study of identical twins. TCRdb analysed the 5' RACE reads with MiXCR anew, one entry per CDR3 protein. The top ten clones hold approximately 3.6% of a sample with 240,000 or so distinct CDR3 sequences, about 7.3% of them seen once. These same records also appear under a second study, on yellow fever vaccine responses in identical twins.

The sample was memory (CD45RO+) T cells sorted from blood. The receptor set was obtained from a woman younger than 30 in good health.

This clonotype was seen many times. This sequence joins TRBV6-1 and TRBJ1-5; D unclear. The germline CDR1 and CDR2 sequences are MNHNS and SASEGT. The CDR3 runs to 14 residues. The V and J ends lost 5 bases and 7 bases respectively, with 15 bases between them. The CDR3: CASSPSSGRQPQHF. CDR3 nucleotides: TGTGCCAGCAGTCCATCCTCCGGGCGGCAGCCCCAGCATTTT.

This clonotype was seen many times. The V call is TRBV5-1, the J call TRBJ2-5; D is undetermined. Trimming shortened V by 4 bases and J by 5 bases, and 9 bases separated the two germline ends. This CDR3 region has 12 residues. Germline CDR1 SGHRS, CDR2 YFSETQ. The CDR3 protein is CASSPTRETQYF. CDR3 in DNA: TGCGCCAGCAGCCCGACTCGTGAGACCCAGTACTTC.

V and J are TRBV11-2 and TRBJ2-2; 16 bases are a match to TRBD2. This CDR3 region has 19 residues. Trimming cost V 4 bases and J 0 bases; bases outside gene matches: 5. Germline V gives CDR1 SGHAT, CDR2 FQNNGV. CDR3 in amino acids: CASSSPGLAGGTNTGELFF. Written as DNA, the CDR3 is TGTGCCAGCAGCTCCCCGGGACTAGCGGGAGGGACGAACACCGGGGAGCTGTTTTTT.